This is a list of T cell receptor beta chains from one sample in a study of shared clonotypes between healthy human individuals. Clones were sequenced by immunoSEQ multiplex PCR, and TCRdb holds only the in-frame ones, with some missing. The repertoire includes under 750,000 clones, over 60% of them detected once, and roughly 1.8% sits in the top ten. The sequencing sample was made of memory CD4+ T cells sorted from blood. These TCRs come from a woman aged 25 to 39 in good health. Each CDR3 is given with its conserved first and last residue. Fields, in order: V gene, J gene, D gene, clone size, CDR3 protein, CDR3 DNA. A D gene is named only where the DNA matches it firmly. Size values are once, few and many counts, or a class for expanded clones, and some rows have none.

v_gene: TRBV25-1; j_gene: TRBJ2-1; d_gene: .; abundance: .; CDR3aa: CASSDERASSYNEQFF; CDR3nt: TGTGCCAGCAGTGATGAGCGGGCTAGCTCCTACAATGAGCAGTTCTTC
v_gene: TRBV7-3; j_gene: TRBJ2-7; d_gene: TRBD1; abundance: .; CDR3aa: CASSTDRATDEQYF; CDR3nt: TGTGCCAGCAGCACGGACAGGGCCACCGACGAGCAGTACTTC
v_gene: TRBV30; j_gene: TRBJ2-1; d_gene: .; abundance: .; CDR3aa: CAWSRLVNNEQFF; CDR3nt: TGTGCCTGGAGTCGACTAGTGAACAATGAGCAGTTCTTC
v_gene: TRBV11-2; j_gene: TRBJ1-1; d_gene: .; abundance: .; CDR3aa: CASSSQAVEAFF; CDR3nt: TGTGCCAGCAGCTCCCAGGCCGTTGAAGCTTTCTTT
v_gene: TRBV6-7; j_gene: TRBJ1-5; d_gene: TRBD1; abundance: .; CDR3aa: CASTPLRQGGRNQPQHF; CDR3nt: TGTGCCAGCACCCCTCTCCGACAGGGAGGAAGAAATCAGCCCCAGCATTTT
v_gene: TRBV19; j_gene: TRBJ2-7; d_gene: TRBD2; abundance: many; CDR3aa: CASSIRDGGRAVEQYF; CDR3nt: TGTGCCAGTAGTATACGGGATGGCGGGAGGGCTGTCGAGCAGTACTTC
v_gene: TRBV28; j_gene: TRBJ1-5; d_gene: .; abundance: .; CDR3aa: CASSSPRARRGQPQHF; CDR3nt: TGTGCCAGCAGTTCCCCCCGAGCTAGGAGGGGTCAGCCCCAGCATTTT
v_gene: TRBV28; j_gene: TRBJ2-3; d_gene: .; abundance: few; CDR3aa: CASSLPGTDTQYF; CDR3nt: TGTGCCAGCAGTTTACCGGGGACAGATACGCAGTATTTT
v_gene: TRBV13; j_gene: TRBJ1-1; d_gene: .; abundance: .; CDR3aa: CASSLGQGPGTEAFF; CDR3nt: TGTGCCAGCAGCTTAGGACAGGGTCCGGGAACTGAAGCTTTCTTT
v_gene: TRBV15; j_gene: TRBJ2-1; d_gene: TRBD2; abundance: .; CDR3aa: CATSRDKASGRGNEQFF; CDR3nt: TGTGCCACCAGCAGAGATAAGGCTAGCGGGAGGGGGAATGAGCAGTTCTTC
v_gene: TRBV6-5; j_gene: TRBJ1-1; d_gene: TRBD1; abundance: .; CDR3aa: CASKEQGWTEAFF; CDR3nt: TGTGCCAGCAAAGAACAGGGGTGGACTGAAGCTTTCTTT
v_gene: TRBV5-1; j_gene: TRBJ2-5; d_gene: TRBD2; abundance: once; CDR3aa: CASSPGGSGVRQETQYF; CDR3nt: TGCGCCAGCAGCCCCGGTGGTAGCGGGGTACGCCAAGAGACCCAGTACTTC
v_gene: TRBV6-5; j_gene: TRBJ1-1; d_gene: .; abundance: .; CDR3aa: CASSSPGRNTEAFF; CDR3nt: TGTGCCAGCAGTTCCCCAGGGCGGAACACTGAAGCTTTCTTT
v_gene: TRBV19; j_gene: TRBJ1-3; d_gene: .; abundance: .; CDR3aa: CASGVERYSGNTIYF; CDR3nt: TGTGCCAGTGGTGTAGAGAGGTACTCTGGAAACACCATATATTTT
v_gene: TRBV6-5; j_gene: TRBJ2-7; d_gene: TRBD2; abundance: .; CDR3aa: CASTSGRSEQYF; CDR3nt: TGTGCCAGCACTAGCGGGAGGTCCGAGCAGTACTTC
v_gene: TRBV9; j_gene: TRBJ1-1; d_gene: TRBD1; abundance: once; CDR3aa: CASSAGTGVNTEAFF; CDR3nt: TGTGCCAGCAGCGCCGGGACAGGGGTGAACACTGAAGCTTTCTTT
v_gene: TRBV11-2; j_gene: TRBJ2-1; d_gene: .; abundance: .; CDR3aa: CASSLGGGRSSYNEQFF; CDR3nt: TGTGCCAGCAGCTTAGGTGGTGGCAGGAGCTCCTACAATGAGCAGTTCTTC
v_gene: TRBV7-2; j_gene: TRBJ1-5; d_gene: .; abundance: many; CDR3aa: CASSLGGQPQHF; CDR3nt: TGTGCCAGCAGCTTAGGTGGCCAGCCCCAGCATTTT
v_gene: TRBV25-1; j_gene: TRBJ2-7; d_gene: TRBD1; abundance: .; CDR3aa: CASSRQGSLYEQYF; CDR3nt: TGTGCCAGCAGCAGACAGGGGTCCCTTTACGAGCAGTACTTC
v_gene: TRBV7-8; j_gene: TRBJ1-3; d_gene: .; abundance: .; CDR3aa: CASSLLVRPYTGNTIYF; CDR3nt: TGTGCCAGCAGCTTACTAGTTAGGCCGTACACTGGAAACACCATATATTTT
v_gene: TRBV19; j_gene: TRBJ1-2; d_gene: .; abundance: .; CDR3aa: CASSIAETYGYTF; CDR3nt: TGTGCCAGTAGTATAGCGGAGACCTATGGCTACACCTTC